Below are 32 T cell receptor beta chains sequenced from a single sample in a study of cytomegalovirus exposure and HLA in healthy donors. Primers included in the PCR were 60 Vbeta and 13 Jbeta primers. The data were produced by immunoSEQ multiplex PCR, yet TCRdb's version contains in-frame clones alone and is incomplete. The repertoire holds about 37,000 clones, roughly 79% seen once, with 7.5% to 10% in the top ten. Sequenced sample: PBMCs. These receptors came from a woman in her 40s in good health and CMV-seronegative.

This chain connects TRBV5-1 to TRBJ2-3, with a possible D match to TRBD1 (6 bases). CDR1 is SGHRS and CDR2 is YFSETQ in the germline V gene. Trimming stripped 3 bases from V and 4 bases from J, with 12 bases between. The CDR3 consists of 14 residues. CDR3 bases: TGCGCCAGCAGCTATAGACAGGATGCAGATACGCAGTATTTT. This encodes CASSYRQDADTQYF.

The V and J genes are TRBV7-2 and TRBJ1-1; possible D gene TRBD1, 5 bases. CDR1 and CDR2 from the germline V gene are SGHTA and FQGNSA. V was pared by 2 bases and J by 6 bases, with 10 bases between. The CDR3 is made up of 13 amino acids. CDR3 protein: CASSLSKGPEAFF. The CDR3 DNA reads as TGTGCCAGCAGCTTAAGCAAGGGGCCTGAAGCTTTCTTT.

The chain recombines TRBV15 with TRBJ2-7; TRBD1 might be the D (6 bases). In germline, CDR1 is LNHNV, CDR2 YYDKDF (reference sequence). V was cut by 0 bases and J by 3 bases, with 9 bases left in between. The CDR3 has 14 amino acids. The CDR3 DNA sequence: TGTGCCACCAGCAGAGAAACAGGGAGCTACGAGCAGTACGTC. Translation gives CATSRETGSYEQYV.

This chain links TRBV6-1 with TRBJ1-1; the D is unclear. Per germline, CDR1 MNHNS and CDR2 SASEGT. Trimming stripped 5 bases from V and 5 bases from J, with 12 bases between. The length of the CDR3 is 13 residues. Here the CDR3 DNA reads TGTGCCAGCAGTCCCGGCCCGGGGACTGAAGCTTTCTTT. Amino acids: CASSPGPGTEAFF.

The chain is built from TRBV5-1 and TRBJ1-1, with TRBD1 identical over 11 bases. The CDR3 has 14 residues. Germline V lookup: CDR1 SGHRS, CDR2 YFSETQ. V was pared by 7 bases and J by 2 bases, with 4 bases of the junction left unmatched. The CDR3 DNA follows: TGCGCCAGCTCCGGACAGGGGGCTAACACTGAAGCTTTCTTT. It is translated as CASSGQGANTEAFF.

The rearrangement uses TRBV9 and TRBJ1-4, with 8 bases lining up with TRBD1. There are 15 residues in the CDR3. V was clipped by 4 bases and J by 3 bases; unmatched bases: 5. Per germline, CDR1 SGDLS and CDR2 YYNGEE. CDR3: CASSPRQGSNEKLFF. In DNA, the CDR3 is TGTGCCAGCAGCCCAAGACAGGGGTCTAATGAAAAACTGTTTTTT.

V usage is TRBV6-5 and J usage is TRBJ2-3, with TRBD2 matching 8 bases. Germline CDR1 and CDR2: MNHEY and SVGAGI. Trimming took 0 bases from V and 2 from J; bases not matched to a gene: 4. The CDR3 consists of 16 residues. CDR3 residues: CASSYSVAGLTDTQYF. CDR3 DNA sequence: TGTGCCAGCAGTTACTCGGTAGCGGGGCTCACAGATACGCAGTATTTT.

This CDR3 is CASRPGQGMKSPLHF. Here the CDR3 DNA reads TGTGCCAGCAGACCGGGACAAGGAATGAAATCACCCCTCCACTTT. The rearrangement uses TRBV6-5 and TRBJ1-6; weak D call: TRBD1 (6 bases). The CDR3 is made up of 15 amino acids. Looked up from germline, CDR1 is MNHEY and CDR2 is SVGAGI. Trimming pared 6 bases from V and 10 bases from J, leaving 19 bases between.

The chain has TRBV6-5 and TRBJ2-3; a weak D match, TRBD1 (6 bases). This CDR3 has 13 residues. The ends were cut back, 4 bases at V and 2 bases at J, with 7 bases in the middle. Germline CDR1 reads MNHEY; CDR2 reads SVGAGI. CDR3 protein: CASSWTVTDTQYF. The CDR3 nucleotides read TGTGCCAGCAGTTGGACAGTCACAGATACGCAGTATTTT.

The J gene is TRBJ1-4, the V gene TRBV18, with TRBD1 as a possible D gene (5 bases). V was clipped by 6 bases and J by 6 bases, with 11 bases between them. The CDR3 is made up of 13 amino acids. The germline V gene encodes CDR1 KGHSH and CDR2 LQKENI. The CDR3 DNA reads as TGTGCCAGCTCCAGGGAGGAATATGAAAAACTGTTTTTT. Encoded protein: CASSREEYEKLFF.

The rearrangement uses TRBV7-9 and TRBJ1-1; D uncertain. The CDR3 loop spans 14 amino acids. Germline lookup yields CDR1 SEHNR and CDR2 FQNEAQ (reference sequence). Trimming took 5 bases from V and 0 from J, leaving 10 bases between them. The CDR3 DNA sequence: TGTGCCAGCAGCAAAGACTCGTTGAACACTGAAGCTTTCTTT. Its translation: CASSKDSLNTEAFF.

The rearrangement links TRBV14 to TRBJ2-1, with 13 bases that match TRBD2. The CDR3 has 16 residues. Germline lookup yields CDR1 SGHDN and CDR2 FVKESK. The J segment lost 9 bases and the V segment lost 3 bases, leaving 8 bases of the junction unmatched. The CDR3: CASSQQGTSGVIEQFF. CDR3 bases: TGTGCCAGCAGCCAGCAAGGGACTAGCGGGGTTATTGAGCAGTTCTTC.

The CDR3 DNA reads as TGTGCCAGCAGTCCCCACGCGGGGGGGCCGTTAGATACGCAGTATTTT. Protein: CASSPHAGGPLDTQYF. This rearrangement joins TRBV2 to TRBJ2-3; TRBD2 agrees at 9 bases. Germline CDR1 SNHLY, CDR2 FYNNEI. J was trimmed by 5 bases and V by 5 bases; bases with no gene match: 11. The CDR3 is 16 amino acids.

The chain recombines TRBV2 with TRBJ1-2, with 7 bases aligning to TRBD1. The germline CDR1 and CDR2 sequences are SNHLY and FYNNEI. V gave up 6 bases and J gave up 2 bases; unmatched junction bases: 6. The CDR3 is 14 residues long. CDR3: CASRRDSANYGYTF. For the CDR3, the DNA is TGTGCCAGCAGGAGGGACAGTGCAAACTATGGCTACACCTTC.

The chain uses TRBV6-5 and TRBJ1-1; 10 bases match TRBD1. Germline lookup yields CDR1 MNHEY and CDR2 SVGAGI. The CDR3 contains 13 residues. Losses at the gene ends were 4 bases for V and 5 bases for J; bases not matched to a gene: 1. CDR3 sequence (DNA): TGTGCCAGCAGTTGGACAGGGGGGACTGAAGCTTTCTTT. Translating gives CASSWTGGTEAFF.

This chain joins TRBV11-2 and TRBJ1-2; TRBD1 matches at 8 bases. Losses at the gene ends were 4 bases for V and 7 bases for J; bases not matched to a gene: 11. The length of the CDR3 is 15 residues. CDR1 and CDR2 (germline): SGHAT, FQNNGV. CDR3 bases: TGTGCCAGCAGCTCCCGAGACAGGGGACCGAGTGGCTACACCTTC. Translated, it gives CASSSRDRGPSGYTF.

With regard to this clone: An end of the junction differs from the germline gene, which may be a read error. This CDR3 is CASSEIRDIFSF. The CDR3 DNA reads as TGCGCCAGCAGTGAGATTAGGGACATCTTCTCCTTC. The chain couples TRBV10-1 to TRBJ1-2; a weak D match, TRBD1 (6 bases). This CDR3 is 12 amino acids long. Per the germline V gene, CDR1 is WNHNN and CDR2 is SYGVQD (reference sequence).

This chain joins TRBV28 and TRBJ1-5; D remains ambiguous. Germline lookup yields CDR1 MDHEN and CDR2 SYDVKM. V was clipped by 8 bases and J by 1 base, with 9 bases between them. CDR3 length: 13 amino acids. The CDR3 loop reads CASSGPSNQPQHF. For the CDR3, the DNA is TGTGCCAGCTCCGGTCCCAGCAATCAGCCCCAGCATTTT.

The J gene is TRBJ2-1, the V gene TRBV6-6, with D perhaps TRBD1 (6 bases). CDR3 length: 15 residues. Germline CDR1 and CDR2: MNHNY and SVGAGI (reference sequence). Trimming left V 6 bases short and J 2 bases short, with 14 bases between. This chain's CDR3 is CASSRRTDPYNEQFF. The CDR3 DNA reads TGTGCCAGCAGCCGCCGGACAGATCCCTACAATGAGCAGTTCTTC.

This rearrangement joins TRBV6-5 to TRBJ2-2, with 7 bases matching TRBD1. The junction had 2 bases not matched to a gene; V was cut back by 2 bases and J by 2 bases. Germline assignment: CDR1 MNHEY and CDR2 SVGAGI. The CDR3 is 15 amino acids. Written as DNA, the CDR3 is TGTGCCAGCAGTTACGGGGACAGAAACACCGGGGAGCTGTTTTTT. Translation gives CASSYGDRNTGELFF.

The gene calls are TRBV9 and TRBJ1-1, with TRBD1 matching over 7 bases. The length of the CDR3 is 14 residues. The V segment lost 1 base and the J segment 1 base; nucleotides outside the gene matches: 1. The germline CDR1 and CDR2 sequences are SGDLS and YYNGEE. CDR3 in amino acids: CASSVQGENTEAFF. CDR3 DNA sequence: TGTGCCAGCAGCGTACAGGGGGAGAACACTGAAGCTTTCTTT. Combining the CDR3 with reference TRBV9 and TRBJ1-1 gives the whole variable domain DSGVTQTPKHLITATGQRVTLRCSPRSGDLSVYWYQQSLDQGLQFLIQYYNGEERAKGNILERFSAQQFPDLHSELNLSSLELGDSALYFCASSVQGENTEAFFGQGTRLTVV.

The V gene is TRBV7-2, the J gene TRBJ2-5; 9 bases fit TRBD2. The CDR3 is 14 amino acids. Germline V gives CDR1 SGHTA, CDR2 FQGNSA. V was pared by 4 bases and J by 5 bases, with 5 bases of the junction left unmatched. CDR3 region: CASSSLAGVETQYF. In DNA form, the CDR3 reads TGTGCCAGCAGCTCCTTAGCGGGGGTGGAGACCCAGTACTTC.

The chain is built from TRBV9 and TRBJ2-3, with unresolved D. This CDR3 region has 11 residues. Looked up from germline, CDR1 is SGDLS and CDR2 is YYNGEE. V lost 5 bases, J lost 2 bases, and 3 bases lay in between. The CDR3 reads CASSNTDTQYF. The CDR3 DNA reads as TGTGCCAGCAGTAACACAGATACGCAGTATTTT.

This clone has a handful of counts. The CDR3 DNA is TGCGCCAGCAGCCCCTCGGGTTTTGGAAACACCATATATTTT. This codes for CASSPSGFGNTIYF. The V and J genes are TRBV5-1 and TRBJ1-3; D is ambiguous. Germline-derived CDR1 and CDR2 are SGHRS and YFSETQ. The CDR3 is 14 residues long. V dropped 4 bases and J dropped 3 bases, with 11 bases sitting between them. The full variable domain, with the rest looked up from reference TRBV5-1 and TRBJ1-3, is KAGVTQTPRYLIKTRGQQVTLSCSPISGHRSVSWYQQTPGQGLQFLFEYFSETQRNKGNFPGRFSGRQFSNSRSEMNVSTLELGDSALYLCASSPSGFGNTIYFGEGSWLTVV.

The V and J genes are TRBV29-1 and TRBJ2-7, with D possibly matching TRBD2 (7 bases). This CDR3 is built from 13 residues. V dropped 6 bases and J dropped 3 bases, with 15 bases sitting between them. CDR1 and CDR2 from the germline V gene are SQVTM and ANQGSEA. DNA of the CDR3: TGCAGCGTCAGGGAGGGGGGACTCTACGAGCAGTACTTC. It translates to CSVREGGLYEQYF.

A single count supports this clone. V is TRBV4-2 and J is TRBJ2-1; TRBD2 aligns across 8 bases. Germline-derived CDR1 and CDR2 are LGHNA and YNFKEQ. The CDR3 sequence is 16 residues long. With V trimmed by 0 bases and J by 6 bases, 7 bases remained unmatched. The CDR3 DNA reads TGTGCCAGCAGCCAAGAGAATAGCGGGGAACTCAATGAGCAGTTCTTC. Translation gives CASSQENSGELNEQFF.

V gene TRBV7-8 combines with J gene TRBJ2-1; D perhaps matches TRBD1 (6 bases). The CDR3 loop spans 16 amino acids. Germline lookup yields CDR1 SGHVS and CDR2 FQNEAQ. The V end was cut by 0 bases, the J end by 8 bases, with 17 bases between. CDR3 nucleotides: TGTGCCAGCAGCTTAGCTTTTGACAGGTCGGGCCATGAGCAGTTCTTC. Amino acids: CASSLAFDRSGHEQFF.

V usage is TRBV9 and J usage is TRBJ1-3; tentative D call: TRBD1 (5 bases). CDR3 length equals 16 residues. Germline V gene data show CDR1 as SGDLS and CDR2 as YYNGEE. V lost 4 bases and J 2 bases, leaving 16 bases between the germline ends. As DNA, the CDR3 is TGTGCCAGCAGCCCCGGCGGGGGATCGACTGGAAACACCATATATTTT. Translation: CASSPGGGSTGNTIYF.

The gene calls are TRBV28 and TRBJ2-2, with 9 bases aligning to TRBD1. This CDR3 region has 14 residues. After removal of 8 bases from V and 7 bases from J, the junction contained 8 bases not matched to a gene. Germline V gene lookup returns CDR1 MDHEN and CDR2 SYDVKM. CDR3 DNA sequence: TGTGCCAGCCAGGGACAGGGAGGGATCGGGGAGCTGTTTTTT. It translates to CASQGQGGIGELFF.

The chain employs TRBV28 and TRBJ1-6; 9 bases map to TRBD1. The V and J ends lost 3 bases and 5 bases, in that order; junction bases with no gene match: 8. The length of the CDR3 is 17 residues. Germline-derived CDR1 and CDR2 are MDHEN and SYDVKM. The DNA for the CDR3 is TGTGCCAGCAGTTTGCAACAGTGGACAGGGGATAATTCACCCCTCCACTTT. Translation gives CASSLQQWTGDNSPLHF.

The chain employs TRBV7-2 and TRBJ1-1; tentative D call: TRBD1 (5 bases). The germline V gene encodes CDR1 SGHTA and CDR2 FQGNSA. Trimming took 0 bases from V and 2 from J, leaving 10 bases between them. The CDR3 has 15 residues. The CDR3 DNA is TGTGCCAGCAGCTTAGCAGGGGCCGCTAACACTGAAGCTTTCTTT. Translating it yields CASSLAGAANTEAFF.

The chain joins TRBV6-5 to TRBJ2-7; D may be TRBD2 (5 bases). V lost 6 bases to trimming and J lost 7 bases, with 22 bases between them. Germline V lookup: CDR1 MNHEY, CDR2 SVGAGI. The CDR3 loop spans 15 amino acids. CDR3 amino acids: CASRPGGAISSEQYV. In nucleotides, the CDR3 is TGTGCCAGCAGGCCCGGAGGAGCGATTAGTTCAGAGCAGTACGTC.